This T cell receptor (beta chain) was obtained from a study of blood T cell repertoires in COVID-19. Across the study: The samples span acute and convalescent COVID-19 from the United States, Italy and Spain. Sources were T cells, B-cell-depleted T cells, or PBMCs; the material itself was cDNA or gDNA.

In the source study's methods: Amplifying reference gene primers gave estimates of nucleated cell counts. TCRdb keeps only in-frame clones here, not all; method: immunoSEQ multiplex PCR. V and J calls and clone size are given by that table; D and trimming were obtained from the DNA. The sample holds about 70,000 clones; over 60% are singletons and the top ten take 25% to 30%. Sequenced material: peripheral blood. The source is a woman of 80 years or more with active or convalescent COVID-19.

CDR3 region: CASQRGVENIQYF. The CDR3 DNA sequence: TGTGCCAGCCAGCGGGGAGTGGAAAACATTCAGTACTTC. The rearrangement uses TRBV6-5 and TRBJ2-4; 7 positions match TRBD2. Trimming took 8 bases from V and 5 from J; bases not matched to a gene: 6. Germline CDR1 is MNHEY and CDR2 is SVGAGI. The CDR3 spans 13 residues.